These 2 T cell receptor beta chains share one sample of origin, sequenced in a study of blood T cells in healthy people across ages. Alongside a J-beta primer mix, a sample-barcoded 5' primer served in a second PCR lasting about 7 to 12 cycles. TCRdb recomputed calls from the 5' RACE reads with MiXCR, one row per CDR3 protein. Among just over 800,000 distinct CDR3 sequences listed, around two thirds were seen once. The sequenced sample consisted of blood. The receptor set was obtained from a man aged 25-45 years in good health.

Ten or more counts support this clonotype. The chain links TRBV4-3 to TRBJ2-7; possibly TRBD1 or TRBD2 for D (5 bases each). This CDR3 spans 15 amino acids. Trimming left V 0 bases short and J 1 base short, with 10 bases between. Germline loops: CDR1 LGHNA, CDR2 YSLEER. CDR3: CASSQDERGSYEQYF. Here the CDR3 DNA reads TGCGCCAGCAGCCAAGATGAGAGGGGATCCTACGAGCAGTACTTC.

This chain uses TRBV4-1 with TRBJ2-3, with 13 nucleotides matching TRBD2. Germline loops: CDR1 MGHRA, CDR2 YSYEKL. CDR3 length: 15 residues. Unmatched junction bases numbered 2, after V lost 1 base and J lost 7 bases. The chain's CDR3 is CASSQVGTSGNTQYF. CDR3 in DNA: TGCGCCAGCAGCCAAGTGGGGACTAGCGGGAATACGCAGTATTTT.